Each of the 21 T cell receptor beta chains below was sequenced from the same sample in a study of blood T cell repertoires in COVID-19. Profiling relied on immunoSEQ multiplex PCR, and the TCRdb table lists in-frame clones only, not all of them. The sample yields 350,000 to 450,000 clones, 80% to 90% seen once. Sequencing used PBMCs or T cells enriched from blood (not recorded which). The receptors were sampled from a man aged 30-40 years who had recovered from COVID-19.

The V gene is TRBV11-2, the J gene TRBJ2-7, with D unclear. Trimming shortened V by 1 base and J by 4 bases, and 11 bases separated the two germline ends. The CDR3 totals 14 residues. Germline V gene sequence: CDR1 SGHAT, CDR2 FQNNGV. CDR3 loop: CASSLAVTTYEQYF. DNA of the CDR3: TGTGCCAGCAGCTTAGCCGTAACGACTTACGAGCAGTACTTC.

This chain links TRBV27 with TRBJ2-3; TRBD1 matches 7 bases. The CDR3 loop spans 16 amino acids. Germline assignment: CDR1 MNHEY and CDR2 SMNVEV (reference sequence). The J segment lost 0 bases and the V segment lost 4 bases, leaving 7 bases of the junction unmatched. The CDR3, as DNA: TGTGCCAGCAGTTCCCAAGGGACAGAGAGCACAGATACGCAGTATTTT. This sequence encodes CASSSQGTESTDTQYF.

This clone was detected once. The CDR3 sequence: CASSEVRPSYEQYF. The CDR3 coding sequence is TGTGCCAGCAGTGAAGTCAGGCCCTCCTACGAGCAGTACTTC. This chain joins TRBV6-1 and TRBJ2-7; D gene ambiguous. Germline V gene sequence: CDR1 MNHNS, CDR2 SASEGT. The V and J ends lost 1 base and 0 bases respectively, with 7 bases between them. This CDR3 region has 14 residues.

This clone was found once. CDR3 sequence (DNA): TGTGCCAGCAGTGATAACCGACAGGGAACCTATGGCTACACCTTC. It codes for CASSDNRQGTYGYTF. The gene calls are TRBV27 and TRBJ1-2; TRBD1 matches 7 bases. There are 15 residues in the CDR3. V trimming: 5 bases; J trimming: 4 bases; junction bases outside the gene matches: 10. Germline loops: CDR1 MNHEY, CDR2 SMNVEV (reference sequence).

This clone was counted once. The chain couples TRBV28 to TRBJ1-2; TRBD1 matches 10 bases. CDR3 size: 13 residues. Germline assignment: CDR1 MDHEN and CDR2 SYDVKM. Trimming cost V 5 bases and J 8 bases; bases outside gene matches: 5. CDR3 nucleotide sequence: TGTGCCAGCAGTATCGGACAGGGGGGCGGCTACACCTTC. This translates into CASSIGQGGGYTF.

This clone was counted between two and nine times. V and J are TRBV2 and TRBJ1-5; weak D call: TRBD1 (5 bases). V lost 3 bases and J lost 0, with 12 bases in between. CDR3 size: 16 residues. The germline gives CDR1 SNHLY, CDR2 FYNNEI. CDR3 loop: CASSDREVFSNQPQHF. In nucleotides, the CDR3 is TGTGCCAGCAGTGACAGGGAAGTCTTTAGCAATCAGCCCCAGCATTTT.

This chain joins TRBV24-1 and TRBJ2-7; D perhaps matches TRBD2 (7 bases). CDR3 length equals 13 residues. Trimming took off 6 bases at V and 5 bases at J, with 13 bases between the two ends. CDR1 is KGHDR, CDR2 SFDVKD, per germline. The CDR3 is CATSLGGAHEQYF. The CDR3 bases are TGTGCCACCAGTCTTGGGGGGGCTCACGAGCAGTACTTC.

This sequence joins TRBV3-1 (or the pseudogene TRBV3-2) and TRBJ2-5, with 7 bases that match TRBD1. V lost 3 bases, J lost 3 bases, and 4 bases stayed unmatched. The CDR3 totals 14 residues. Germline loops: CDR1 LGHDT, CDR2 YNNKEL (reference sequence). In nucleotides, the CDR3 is TGTGCCAGCAGCCATGACAGGGCAAAAGAGACCCAGTACTTC. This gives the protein CASSHDRAKETQYF.

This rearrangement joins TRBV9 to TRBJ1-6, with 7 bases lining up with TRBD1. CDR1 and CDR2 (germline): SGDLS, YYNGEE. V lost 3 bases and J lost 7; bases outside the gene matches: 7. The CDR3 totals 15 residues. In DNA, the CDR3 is TGTGCCAGCAGCGCCCAGGGGGTAGGGAATTCACCCCTCCACTTT. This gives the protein CASSAQGVGNSPLHF.

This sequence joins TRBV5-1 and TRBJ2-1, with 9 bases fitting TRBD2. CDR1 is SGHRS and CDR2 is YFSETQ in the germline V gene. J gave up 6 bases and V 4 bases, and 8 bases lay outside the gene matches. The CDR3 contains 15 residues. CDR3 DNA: TGCGCCAGCAGCAGATTAGCGGGAGATCTCAATGAGCAGTTCTTC. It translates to CASSRLAGDLNEQFF. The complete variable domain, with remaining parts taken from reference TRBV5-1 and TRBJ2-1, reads KAGVTQTPRYLIKTRGQQVTLSCSPISGHRSVSWYQQTPGQGLQFLFEYFSETQRNKGNFPGRFSGRQFSNSRSEMNVSTLELGDSALYLCASSRLAGDLNEQFFGPGTRLTVL.

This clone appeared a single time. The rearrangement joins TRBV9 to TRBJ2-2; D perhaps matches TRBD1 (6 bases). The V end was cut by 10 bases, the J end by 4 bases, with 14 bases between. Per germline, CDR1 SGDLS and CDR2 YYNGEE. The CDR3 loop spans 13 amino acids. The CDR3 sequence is CASQGFRTGELFF. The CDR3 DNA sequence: TGTGCCTCCCAGGGGTTTCGCACCGGGGAGCTGTTTTTT. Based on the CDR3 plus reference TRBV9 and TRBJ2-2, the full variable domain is DSGVTQTPKHLITATGQRVTLRCSPRSGDLSVYWYQQSLDQGLQFLIQYYNGEERAKGNILERFSAQQFPDLHSELNLSSLELGDSALYFCASQGFRTGELFFGEGSRLTVL.

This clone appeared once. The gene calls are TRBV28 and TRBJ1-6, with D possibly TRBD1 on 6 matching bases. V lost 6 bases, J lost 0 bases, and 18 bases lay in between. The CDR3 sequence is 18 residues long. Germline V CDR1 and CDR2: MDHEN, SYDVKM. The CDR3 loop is CASSLEAGVASYNSPLHF. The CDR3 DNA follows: TGTGCCAGCAGCCTAGAGGCAGGGGTTGCCTCCTATAATTCACCCCTCCACTTT. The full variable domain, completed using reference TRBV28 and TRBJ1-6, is DVKVTQSSRYLVKRTGEKVFLECVQDMDHENMFWYRQDPGLGLRLIYFSYDVKMKEKGDIPEGYSVSREKKERFSLILESASTNQTSMYLCASSLEAGVASYNSPLHFGNGTRLTVT.

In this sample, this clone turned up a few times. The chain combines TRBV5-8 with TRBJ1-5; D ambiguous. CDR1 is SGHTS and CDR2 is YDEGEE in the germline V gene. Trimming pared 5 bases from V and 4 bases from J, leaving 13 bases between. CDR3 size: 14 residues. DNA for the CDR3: TGTGCCAGCAGACCAGGCCCACTTAATCAGCCCCAGCATTTT. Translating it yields CASRPGPLNQPQHF. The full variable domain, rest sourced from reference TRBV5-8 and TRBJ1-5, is EAGVTQSPTHLIKTRGQQATLRCSPISGHTSVYWYQQALGLGLQFLLWYDEGEERNRGNFPPRFSGRQFPNYSSELNVNALELEDSALYLCASRPGPLNQPQHFGDGTRLSIL.

The CDR3 DNA reads TGTGCCAGCAGAGACGACAGTCCCTCGAATAATTCACCCCTCCACTTT. Its protein is CASRDDSPSNNSPLHF. The chain links TRBV28 to TRBJ1-6; D may be TRBD1 (5 bases). This CDR3 spans 16 amino acids. The V end was cut by 6 bases, the J end by 5 bases, with 17 bases between. The germline CDR1 and CDR2 sequences are MDHEN and SYDVKM.

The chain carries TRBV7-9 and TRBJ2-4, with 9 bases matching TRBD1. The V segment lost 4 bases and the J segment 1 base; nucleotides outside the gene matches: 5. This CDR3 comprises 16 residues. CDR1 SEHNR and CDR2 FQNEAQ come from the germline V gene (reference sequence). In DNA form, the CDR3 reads TGTGCCAGCAGCTCACAGGGGGCTTTGGCCAAAAACATTCAGTACTTC. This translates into CASSSQGALAKNIQYF.

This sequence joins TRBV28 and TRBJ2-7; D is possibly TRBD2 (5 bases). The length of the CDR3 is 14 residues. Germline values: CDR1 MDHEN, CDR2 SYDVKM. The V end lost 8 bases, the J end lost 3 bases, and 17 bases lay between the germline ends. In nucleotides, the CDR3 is TGTGCCAGCGTAGGTAGGGAGAGGCTCTACGAGCAGTACTTC. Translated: CASVGRERLYEQYF.

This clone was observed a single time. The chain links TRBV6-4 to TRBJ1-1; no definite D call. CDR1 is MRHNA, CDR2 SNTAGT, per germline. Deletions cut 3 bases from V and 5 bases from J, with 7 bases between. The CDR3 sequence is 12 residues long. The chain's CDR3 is CASSESGTEAFF. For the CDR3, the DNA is TGTGCCAGCAGTGAATCGGGAACTGAAGCTTTCTTT.

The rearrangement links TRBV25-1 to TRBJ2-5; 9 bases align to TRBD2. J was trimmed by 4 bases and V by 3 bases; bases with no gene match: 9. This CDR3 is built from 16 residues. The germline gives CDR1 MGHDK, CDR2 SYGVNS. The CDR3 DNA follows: TGTGCCAGCAGTGAGTATGGGACTAGCAATGGAGAGACCCAGTACTTC. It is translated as CASSEYGTSNGETQYF.

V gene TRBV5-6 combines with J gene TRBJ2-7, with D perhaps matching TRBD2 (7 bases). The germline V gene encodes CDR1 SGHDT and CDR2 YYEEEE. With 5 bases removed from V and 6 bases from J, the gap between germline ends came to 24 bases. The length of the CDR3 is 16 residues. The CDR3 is CASRDSRLAGLGEQYF. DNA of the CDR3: TGTGCCAGCAGGGACAGTCGATTAGCGGGTCTAGGCGAGCAGTACTTC.

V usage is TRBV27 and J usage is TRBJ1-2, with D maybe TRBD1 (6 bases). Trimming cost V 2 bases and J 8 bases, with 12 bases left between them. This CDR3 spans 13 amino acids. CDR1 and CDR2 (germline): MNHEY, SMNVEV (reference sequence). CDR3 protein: CASSLNRVQGYTF. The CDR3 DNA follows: TGTGCCAGCAGTTTAAACAGGGTGCAAGGCTACACCTTC.

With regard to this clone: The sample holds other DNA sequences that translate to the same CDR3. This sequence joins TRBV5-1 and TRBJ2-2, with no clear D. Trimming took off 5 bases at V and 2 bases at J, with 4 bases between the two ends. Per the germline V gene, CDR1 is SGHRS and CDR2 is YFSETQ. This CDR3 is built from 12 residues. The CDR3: CASSPNTGELFF. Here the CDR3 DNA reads TGCGCCAGCAGTCCAAACACCGGGGAGCTGTTTTTT. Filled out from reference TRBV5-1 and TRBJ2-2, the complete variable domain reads KAGVTQTPRYLIKTRGQQVTLSCSPISGHRSVSWYQQTPGQGLQFLFEYFSETQRNKGNFPGRFSGRQFSNSRSEMNVSTLELGDSALYLCASSPNTGELFFGEGSRLTVL.